The present entry profiles one TCR beta chain with its context. Its specificity is not known. This sample was included in a study of T cell responses to AZD1222 COVID-19 vaccine. Study results and limitations: There were mostly white British donors and more females than males, and clonal diversity was possibly underestimated. Samples come after the peak T cell response, not at day 14. Only 5 to 7 individuals given AZD1222 were seropositive at baseline.

Here immunoSEQ multiplex PCR was the method, and the copy in TCRdb shows in-frame clones only, minus some. The sample carries some 190,000 clones, approximately 94% recorded once. V was clipped by 7 bases and J by 4 bases; unmatched bases: 8. Germline CDR1 and CDR2: MDHEN and SYDVKM. The CDR3 consists of 14 residues. This clonotype was obtained from an adult who received the MenACWY meningococcal vaccine as a control. The sequencing used peripheral blood, collected 28 days after the second dose of the MenACWY control vaccine. The chain has TRBV28 and TRBJ2-7; 9 bases are a match to TRBD1. CDR3: CASTRQGGAYEQYF. In nucleotides, the CDR3 is TGTGCCAGCACCCGACAGGGGGGGGCTTACGAGCAGTACTTC.